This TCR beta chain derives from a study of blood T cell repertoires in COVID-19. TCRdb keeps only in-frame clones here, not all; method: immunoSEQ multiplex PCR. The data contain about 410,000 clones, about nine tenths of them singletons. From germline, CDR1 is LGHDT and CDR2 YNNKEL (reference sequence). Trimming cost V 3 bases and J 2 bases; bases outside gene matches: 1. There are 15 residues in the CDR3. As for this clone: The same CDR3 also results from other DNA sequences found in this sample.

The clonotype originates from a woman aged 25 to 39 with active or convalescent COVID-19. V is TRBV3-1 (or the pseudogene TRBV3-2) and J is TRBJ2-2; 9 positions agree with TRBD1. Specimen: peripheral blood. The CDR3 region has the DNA TGTGCCAGCAGCCAGACAGGGGGTAACACCGGGGAGCTGTTTTTT. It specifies CASSQTGGNTGELFF.